The 31 T cell receptor beta chains in this list originate from one sample, sequenced in a study of T cell responses to AZD1222 COVID-19 vaccine. The method was immunoSEQ multiplex PCR; TCRdb's version includes in-frame clones alone and lacks a portion of them. This table has roughly 150,000 clones, about 91% appearing once. Here the sequenced sample was peripheral blood, taken 28 days after the second AZD1222 dose. Receptors originate from an adult who received the AZD1222 COVID-19 vaccine.

This clone was counted between two and nine times. The V call is TRBV27, the J call TRBJ1-1, with 7 bases matching TRBD1. Per the germline V gene, CDR1 is MNHEY and CDR2 is SMNVEV (reference sequence). Trimming cost V 7 bases and J 10 bases; bases outside gene matches: 6. This CDR3 comprises 11 residues. The DNA of the CDR3 is TGTGCCAGCACACGACAGGGTAGAGCTTTCTTT. The encoded protein is CASTRQGRAFF.

The chain links TRBV10-3 to TRBJ2-1, with D tentatively TRBD1 (6 bases). This CDR3 is built from 14 residues. The V end lost 4 bases, the J end lost 9 bases, and 16 bases lay between the germline ends. Looked up from germline, CDR1 is ENHRY and CDR2 is SYGVKD. This CDR3 reads CAISGPLTGIEQFF. The DNA of the CDR3 is TGTGCCATCAGTGGACCCCTCACAGGGATTGAGCAGTTCTTC.

The chain links TRBV6-1 to TRBJ1-2; 7 bases agree with TRBD1. The CDR3 length is 16 residues. Per the germline V gene, CDR1 is MNHNS and CDR2 is SASEGT. V was pared by 3 bases and J by 7 bases, with 14 bases of the junction left unmatched. CDR3 coding DNA: TGTGCCAGCAGTGAGGGTTCAGGGGGTAGGGCCACTGGCTACACCTTC. This gives the protein CASSEGSGGRATGYTF.

The chain uses TRBV5-4 and TRBJ1-1; TRBD1 matches at 11 bases. V was clipped by 0 bases and J by 4 bases; unmatched bases: 2. Germline CDR1 SGHNT, CDR2 YYREEE (reference sequence). The CDR3 sequence is 15 residues long. This CDR3 reads CASSLDGTGGTEAFF. Written as DNA, the CDR3 is TGTGCCAGCAGCTTGGACGGGACAGGGGGCACTGAAGCTTTCTTT.

The chain joins TRBV11-3 to TRBJ1-1; D unresolved. V gave up 1 base and J gave up 7 bases, with 4 bases separating them. CDR1 is SGHNT and CDR2 is YENEEA in the germline V gene. This CDR3 spans 11 amino acids. CDR3: CASSLGGEAFF. The CDR3 DNA reads TGTGCCAGCAGCTTAGGGGGTGAAGCTTTCTTT.

To note about this clone: Mismatch with germline at one junction end may stem from a read error. This chain connects TRBV11-2 to TRBJ2-1; D gene unclear. This CDR3 has 12 amino acids. The germline V gene encodes CDR1 SGHAT and CDR2 FQNNGV. The CDR3 nucleotides are TGTGCCAGCAGCTTCTCAAACAAGGAGCAGTTCTTC. This sequence encodes CASSFSNKEQFF. The whole variable domain, filled in from reference TRBV11-2 and TRBJ2-1, reads EAGVAQSPRYKIIEKRQSVAFWCNPISGHATLYWYQQILGQGPKLLIQFQNNGVVDDSQLPKDRFSAERLKGVDSTLKIQPAKLEDSAVYLCASSFSNKEQFFGPGTRLTVL.

The J gene is TRBJ2-5, the V gene TRBV27; TRBD1 aligns across 7 bases. V shed 5 bases and J 1 base; nucleotides not matched to a gene: 7. CDR1 and CDR2 (germline): MNHEY, SMNVEV (reference sequence). The CDR3 spans 15 residues. The CDR3 sequence is CASSPLDRVQETQYF. Written as DNA, the CDR3 is TGTGCCAGCAGTCCCCTAGACAGGGTCCAAGAGACCCAGTACTTC.

The chain couples TRBV9 to TRBJ1-2, with D uncertain. Trimming shortened V by 4 bases and J by 1 base, and 14 bases separated the two germline ends. The length of the CDR3 is 15 residues. CDR1 is SGDLS, CDR2 YYNGEE, per germline. The CDR3 DNA is TGTGCCAGCAGCCCGGCATCCGATCTTAACTATGGCTACACCTTC. This gives the protein CASSPASDLNYGYTF.

The gene calls are TRBV19 and TRBJ1-5; D possibly corresponds to TRBD1 (5 bases). Trimming cost V 4 bases and J 4 bases, with 11 bases left between them. Germline CDR1 reads LNHDA; CDR2 reads SQIVND (reference sequence). The CDR3 is 14 amino acids. Here the CDR3 reads CASSTQGENQPQHF. The CDR3 nucleotides are TGTGCCAGTAGTACTCAGGGCGAGAATCAGCCCCAGCATTTT.

V and J are TRBV7-9 and TRBJ1-1; unclear D gene. Per germline, CDR1 SEHNR and CDR2 FQNEAQ (reference sequence). The CDR3 consists of 16 residues. V was cut by 5 bases and J by 1 base, with 17 bases left in between. The CDR3 spells CASSLIPLRGNTEAFF. As DNA, the CDR3 is TGTGCCAGCAGCCTCATACCTCTACGGGGGAACACTGAAGCTTTCTTT.

CDR3 DNA: TGCAGTGCTAGTAGGCGGGGCGGACAGCCCCAGCATTTT. As protein: CSASRRGGQPQHF. This chain connects TRBV20-1 to TRBJ1-5; TRBD1 might be the D (5 bases). V was clipped by 3 bases and J by 7 bases, with 13 bases between them. Germline CDR1 DFQATT, CDR2 SNEGSKA (reference sequence). The CDR3 totals 13 residues.

The chain carries TRBV6-5 and TRBJ2-7; D is undetermined. Trimming shortened V by 2 bases and J by 3 bases, and 8 bases separated the two germline ends. Germline CDR1 MNHEY, CDR2 SVGAGI. The CDR3 sequence is 13 residues long. The CDR3 loop reads CASSYGQIYEQYF. CDR3 DNA: TGTGCCAGCAGTTACGGGCAGATCTACGAGCAGTACTTC.

The chain's CDR3 is CASSFDRVSYGYTF. In nucleotides, the CDR3 is TGCGCCAGCAGCTTTGACAGGGTGAGCTATGGCTACACCTTC. The chain recombines TRBV5-1 with TRBJ1-2; TRBD1 aligns across 7 bases. The germline CDR1 and CDR2 sequences are SGHRS and YFSETQ. The length of the CDR3 is 14 residues. The trim removed 2 bases at V and 4 bases at J, leaving 5 bases unmatched.

This clone has just one count. The chain recombines TRBV5-1 with TRBJ2-3; tentatively, D is TRBD2 (6 bases). The CDR3 has 15 amino acids. The ends were cut back, 3 bases at V and 1 base at J, with 12 bases in the middle. Germline loops: CDR1 SGHRS, CDR2 YFSETQ. The CDR3: CASSSGTLRTDTQYF. In DNA, the CDR3 is TGCGCCAGCAGCTCCGGGACTCTACGCACAGATACGCAGTATTTT.

This clone came up once. The rearrangement links TRBV3-1 (or the pseudogene TRBV3-2) to TRBJ1-5; 11 bases align to TRBD1. This CDR3 contains 14 residues. V trimming: 4 bases; J trimming: 6 bases; junction bases outside the gene matches: 2. Germline CDR1 and CDR2: LGHDT and YNNKEL (reference sequence). The CDR3, as DNA: TGTGCCAGCAGCCTTGGGACAGGGGGTCAGCCCCAGCATTTT. Its translation: CASSLGTGGQPQHF.

The J gene is TRBJ1-1, the V gene TRBV11-2; D remains ambiguous. Trimming left V 1 base short and J 6 bases short, with 9 bases between. Germline loops: CDR1 SGHAT, CDR2 FQNNGV. The CDR3 extends over 13 amino acids. The CDR3 DNA reads as TGTGCCAGCAGCTTAGTCCAGTCCCCTGAAGCTTTCTTT. Its translation is CASSLVQSPEAFF.

The chain has TRBV6-5 and TRBJ2-5; 7 bases match TRBD1. V was clipped by 6 bases and J by 4 bases; unmatched bases: 11. The CDR3 covers 15 residues. The germline V gene encodes CDR1 MNHEY and CDR2 SVGAGI. Written as DNA, the CDR3 is TGTGCCAGCAGCACCTCAACAGGGGATGGAGAGACCCAGTACTTC. Encoded protein: CASSTSTGDGETQYF.

This chain links TRBV19 with TRBJ1-1; 8 bases fit TRBD1. CDR1 is LNHDA and CDR2 is SQIVND in the germline V gene (reference sequence). This CDR3 comprises 16 residues. Trimming cost V 5 bases and J 5 bases; bases outside gene matches: 13. Here the CDR3 DNA reads TGTGCCAGTAGTCTTCGGACAGGGAAAGGATATACTGAAGCTTTCTTT. This sequence encodes CASSLRTGKGYTEAFF.

The chain carries TRBV19 and TRBJ1-5; the D gene is possibly TRBD1 (6 bases). Germline assignment: CDR1 LNHDA and CDR2 SQIVND (reference sequence). The CDR3 has 13 residues. Trimming took off 8 bases at V and 5 bases at J, with 13 bases between the two ends. The CDR3: CASVQGMDQPQHF. The CDR3 coding sequence is TGTGCCAGTGTACAGGGAATGGATCAGCCCCAGCATTTT.

Only one count was recorded for this clone. The V gene is TRBV4-1, the J gene TRBJ1-1, with 8 bases that match TRBD1. Germline V CDR1 and CDR2: MGHRA, YSYEKL. Unmatched junction bases numbered 4, after V lost 4 bases and J lost 0 bases. This CDR3 spans 15 amino acids. The CDR3 sequence is CASSLRTGMNTEAFF. As DNA, the CDR3 is TGCGCCAGCAGCCTTAGGACAGGGATGAACACTGAAGCTTTCTTT.

The rearrangement joins TRBV2 to TRBJ2-7, with TRBD1 matching over 7 bases. The CDR3 runs 15 residues. CDR1 is SNHLY and CDR2 is FYNNEI in the germline V gene. Trimming at V came to 6 bases and at J to 2 bases, leaving 10 bases not matched to a gene. CDR3: CASRPGTVPPYEQYF. CDR3 nucleotides: TGTGCCAGCAGACCCGGGACAGTACCTCCCTACGAGCAGTACTTC.

Here the CDR3 reads CASSLSARVNEQYF. CDR3 nucleotides: TGCGCCAGCAGCTTGTCGGCGCGGGTCAACGAGCAGTACTTC. This chain connects TRBV5-1 to TRBJ2-7; D may be TRBD2 (5 bases). The CDR3 sequence is 14 residues long. V was pared by 1 base and J by 5 bases, with 13 bases between. Germline-derived CDR1 and CDR2 are SGHRS and YFSETQ.

The chain uses TRBV9 and TRBJ2-7; 7 positions match TRBD1. CDR1 SGDLS and CDR2 YYNGEE come from the germline V gene. This CDR3 has 18 residues. Trimming at V came to 4 bases and at J to 6 bases, leaving 22 bases not matched to a gene. The CDR3 bases are TGTGCCAGCAGCCCCACCCGGGGTATAGGGGGCGATCCGTCCGAGCAGTACTTC. This codes for CASSPTRGIGGDPSEQYF.

The chain joins TRBV19 to TRBJ2-5, with D tentatively TRBD1 or TRBD2 (5 bases each). Deletions cut 4 bases from V and 7 bases from J, with 19 bases between. The CDR3 has 15 residues. The V gene's germline CDR1 is LNHDA and CDR2 SQIVND (reference sequence). Written as DNA, the CDR3 is TGTGCCAGTAGTACGACAGTGAGGGATCCAGGGACCCAGTACTTC. This translates into CASSTTVRDPGTQYF.

The chain combines TRBV11-2 with TRBJ1-6; the D is unclear. Trimming stripped 5 bases from V and 8 bases from J, with 16 bases between. Germline lookup yields CDR1 SGHAT and CDR2 FQNNGV. This CDR3 is built from 15 residues. CDR3 sequence: CASSPRLDLHSPLHF. CDR3 sequence (DNA): TGTGCCAGCAGCCCCAGGCTGGACTTACATTCACCCCTCCACTTT.

The chain carries TRBV3-1 (or the pseudogene TRBV3-2) and TRBJ1-1; possible D gene TRBD1, 6 bases. V was cut by 6 bases and J by 3 bases, with 8 bases left in between. Germline CDR1 is LGHDT and CDR2 is YNNKEL (reference sequence). This CDR3 region has 12 residues. CDR3 amino acids: CASRQGDTEAFF. DNA for the CDR3: TGTGCCAGCAGACAGGGTGACACTGAAGCTTTCTTT.

This clone was recorded only once. The chain employs TRBV3-1 (or the pseudogene TRBV3-2) and TRBJ2-3, with 9 positions matching TRBD2. Germline CDR1 and CDR2: LGHDT and YNNKEL (reference sequence). J gave up 3 bases and V 3 bases, and 7 bases lay outside the gene matches. CDR3 size: 16 residues. CDR3 sequence reads: CASSHSSGVGTDTQYF. DNA for the CDR3: TGTGCCAGCAGCCATTCTAGCGGGGTCGGGACAGATACGCAGTATTTT.

The chain couples TRBV7-2 to TRBJ2-7; no clear D gene. Trimming took off 2 bases at V and 0 bases at J, with 5 bases between the two ends. CDR3 length: 13 amino acids. Germline V gene lookup returns CDR1 SGHTA and CDR2 FQGNSA. This chain's CDR3 is CASSLLPSYEQYF. Written as DNA, the CDR3 is TGTGCCAGCAGCTTACTCCCCTCCTACGAGCAGTACTTC.

This clone was seen a handful of times. The chain links TRBV2 to TRBJ1-1; D might be TRBD1 (6 bases). The germline gives CDR1 SNHLY, CDR2 FYNNEI. The CDR3 length is 16 residues. V was cut by 2 bases and J by 2 bases, with 15 bases left in between. As DNA, the CDR3 is TGTGCCAGCAGTGAAAAAGGAGGACAGACCAACACTGAAGCTTTCTTT. Encoded protein: CASSEKGGQTNTEAFF.

The chain joins TRBV10-3 to TRBJ2-2, with TRBD1 identical over 8 bases. The junction had 9 bases not matched to a gene; V was cut back by 6 bases and J by 0 bases. Germline V gene lookup returns CDR1 ENHRY and CDR2 SYGVKD. This CDR3 region has 17 residues. Here the CDR3 reads CAISLRQGPSNTGELFF. CDR3 bases: TGTGCCATCAGCTTAAGACAGGGGCCGTCGAACACCGGGGAGCTGTTTTTT.

In its sample, this clone was seen once. This chain uses TRBV2 with TRBJ1-6; D is perhaps TRBD1 (5 bases). The CDR3 is made up of 15 amino acids. V was clipped by 5 bases and J by 8 bases, with 16 bases between them. Per the germline V gene, CDR1 is SNHLY and CDR2 is FYNNEI. CDR3 region: CASSQIPGGDSPLHF. The CDR3 nucleotides read TGTGCCAGCAGTCAGATTCCTGGGGGGGATTCACCCCTCCACTTT.